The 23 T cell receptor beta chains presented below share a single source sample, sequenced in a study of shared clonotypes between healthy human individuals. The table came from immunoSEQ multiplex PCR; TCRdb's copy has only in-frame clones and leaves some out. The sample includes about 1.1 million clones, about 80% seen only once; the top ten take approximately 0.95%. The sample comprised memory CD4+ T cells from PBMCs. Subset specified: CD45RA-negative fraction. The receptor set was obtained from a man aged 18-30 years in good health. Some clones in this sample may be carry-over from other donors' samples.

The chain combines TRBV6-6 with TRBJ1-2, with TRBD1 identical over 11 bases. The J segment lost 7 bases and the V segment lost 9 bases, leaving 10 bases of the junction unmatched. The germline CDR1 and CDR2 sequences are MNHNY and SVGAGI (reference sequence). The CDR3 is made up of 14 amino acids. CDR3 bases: TGTGCCAGTTGCCGCCTGGGGACAGGGGGTGGCTACACCTTC. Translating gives CASCRLGTGGGYTF.

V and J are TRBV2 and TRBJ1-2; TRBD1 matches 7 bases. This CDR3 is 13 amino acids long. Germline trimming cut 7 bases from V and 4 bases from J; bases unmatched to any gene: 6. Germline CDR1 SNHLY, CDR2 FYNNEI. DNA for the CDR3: TGTGCCAGCAAGGGGGGGGACAGCTATGGCTACACCTTC. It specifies CASKGGDSYGYTF.

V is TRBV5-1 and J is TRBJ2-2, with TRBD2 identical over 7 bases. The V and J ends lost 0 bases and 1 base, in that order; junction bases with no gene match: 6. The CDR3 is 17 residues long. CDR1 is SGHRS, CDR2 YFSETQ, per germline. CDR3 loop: CASSLGASGKNTGELFF. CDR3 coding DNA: TGCGCCAGCAGCTTGGGAGCTAGCGGAAAGAACACCGGGGAGCTGTTTTTT.

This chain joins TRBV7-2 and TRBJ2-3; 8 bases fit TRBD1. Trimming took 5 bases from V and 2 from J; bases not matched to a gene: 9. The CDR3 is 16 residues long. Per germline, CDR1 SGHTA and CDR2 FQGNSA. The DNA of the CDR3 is TGTGCCAGCAGCCCCAGAGGACAGGGTTCCACAGATACGCAGTATTTT. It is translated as CASSPRGQGSTDTQYF.

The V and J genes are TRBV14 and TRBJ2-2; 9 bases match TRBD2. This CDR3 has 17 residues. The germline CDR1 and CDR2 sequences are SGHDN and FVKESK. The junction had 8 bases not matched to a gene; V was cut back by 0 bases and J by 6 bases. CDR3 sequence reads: CASSQDRASGKAGELFF. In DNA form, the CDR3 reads TGTGCCAGCAGCCAAGATAGGGCTAGCGGGAAGGCCGGGGAGCTGTTTTTT.

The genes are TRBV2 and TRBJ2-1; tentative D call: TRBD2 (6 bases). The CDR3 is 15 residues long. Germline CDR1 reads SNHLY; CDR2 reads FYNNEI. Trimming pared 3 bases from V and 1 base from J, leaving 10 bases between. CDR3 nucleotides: TGTGCCAGCAGTGAGGGGGGACTTTCCTACAATGAGCAGTTCTTC. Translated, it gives CASSEGGLSYNEQFF.

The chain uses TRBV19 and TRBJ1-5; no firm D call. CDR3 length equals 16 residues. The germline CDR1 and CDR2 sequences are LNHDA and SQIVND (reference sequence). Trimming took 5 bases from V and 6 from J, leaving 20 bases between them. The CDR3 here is CASSPLHYLEGQPQHF. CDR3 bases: TGTGCCAGTAGTCCCTTACACTACTTAGAAGGTCAGCCCCAGCATTTT.

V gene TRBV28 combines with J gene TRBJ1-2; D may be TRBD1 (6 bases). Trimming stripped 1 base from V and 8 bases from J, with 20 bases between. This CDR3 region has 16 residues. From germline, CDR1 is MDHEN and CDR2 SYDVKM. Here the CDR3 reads CASSLFGNSGHSGYTF. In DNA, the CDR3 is TGTGCCAGCAGTTTATTCGGGAACTCGGGACACAGCGGCTACACCTTC.

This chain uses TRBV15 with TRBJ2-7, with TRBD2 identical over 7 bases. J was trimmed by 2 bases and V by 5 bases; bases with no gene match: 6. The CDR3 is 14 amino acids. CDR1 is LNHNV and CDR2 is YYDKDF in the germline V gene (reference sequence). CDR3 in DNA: TGTGCCACCAGCTCCGGGGGAGGGACCTACGAGCAGTACTTC. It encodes CATSSGGGTYEQYF.

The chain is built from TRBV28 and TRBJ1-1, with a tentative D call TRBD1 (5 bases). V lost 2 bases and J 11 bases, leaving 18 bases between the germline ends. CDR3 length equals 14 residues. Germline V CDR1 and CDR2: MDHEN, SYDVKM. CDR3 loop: CASSLGGAQLVAFF. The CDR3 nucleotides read TGTGCCAGCAGTTTAGGGGGTGCTCAGTTAGTGGCTTTCTTT.

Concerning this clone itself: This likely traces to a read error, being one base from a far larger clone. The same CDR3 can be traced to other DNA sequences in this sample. The CDR3 region is CASSLGSGNYGYTF. The CDR3 nucleotides are TGTGCCAGCAGCTTAGGGTCCGGGAACTATGGCTACACCTTC. This chain uses TRBV7-9 with TRBJ1-2; D unclear. This CDR3 contains 14 residues. V lost 1 base to trimming and J lost 2 bases, with 8 bases between them. The germline V gene encodes CDR1 SEHNR and CDR2 FQNEAQ (reference sequence).

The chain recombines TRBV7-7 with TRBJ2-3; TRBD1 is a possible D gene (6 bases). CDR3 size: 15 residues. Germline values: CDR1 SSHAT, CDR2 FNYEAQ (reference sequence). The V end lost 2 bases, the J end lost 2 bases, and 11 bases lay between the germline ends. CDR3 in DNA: TGTGCCAGCAGCTTATCGCAGGGGATCACAGATACGCAGTATTTT. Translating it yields CASSLSQGITDTQYF.

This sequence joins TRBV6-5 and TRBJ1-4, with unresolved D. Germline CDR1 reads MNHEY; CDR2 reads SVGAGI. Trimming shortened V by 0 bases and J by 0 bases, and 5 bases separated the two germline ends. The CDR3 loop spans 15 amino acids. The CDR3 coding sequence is TGTGCCAGCAGTTACTCAGCAGCAACTAATGAAAAACTGTTTTTT. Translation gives CASSYSAATNEKLFF.

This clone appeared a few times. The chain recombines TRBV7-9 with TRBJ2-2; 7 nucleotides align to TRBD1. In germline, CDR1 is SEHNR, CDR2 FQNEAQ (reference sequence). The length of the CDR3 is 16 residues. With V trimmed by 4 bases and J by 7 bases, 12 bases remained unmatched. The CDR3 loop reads CASSSDRQGVHGELFF. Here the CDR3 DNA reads TGTGCCAGCAGCTCCGACCGACAGGGAGTTCACGGGGAGCTGTTTTTT. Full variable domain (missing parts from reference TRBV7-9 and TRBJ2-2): DTGVSQNPRHKITKRGQNVTFRCDPISEHNRLYWYRQTLGQGPEFLTYFQNEAQLEKSRLLSDRFSAERPKGSFSTLEIQRTEQGDSAMYLCASSSDRQGVHGELFFGEGSRLTVL.

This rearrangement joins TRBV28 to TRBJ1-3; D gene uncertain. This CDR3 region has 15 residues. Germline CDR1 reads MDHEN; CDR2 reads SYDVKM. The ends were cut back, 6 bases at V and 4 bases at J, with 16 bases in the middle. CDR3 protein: CASRGANAIGNTIYF. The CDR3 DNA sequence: TGTGCCAGCAGGGGAGCGAATGCTATCGGAAACACCATATATTTT.

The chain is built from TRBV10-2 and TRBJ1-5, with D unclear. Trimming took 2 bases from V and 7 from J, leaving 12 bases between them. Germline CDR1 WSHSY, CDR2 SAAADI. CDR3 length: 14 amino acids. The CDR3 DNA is TGCGCCAGCAGTGAGGGACTGGCCTTCCAGCCCCAGCATTTT. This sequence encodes CASSEGLAFQPQHF.

CDR3 region: CASSLPPGRAGDRGQETQYF. CDR3 DNA sequence: TGCGCCAGCAGCTTACCCCCAGGCAGAGCGGGAGACCGAGGACAAGAGACCCAGTACTTC. J is TRBJ2-5 and V is TRBV5-1; 8 bases line up with TRBD2. CDR3 length: 20 amino acids. The trim removed 2 bases at V and 2 bases at J, leaving 20 bases unmatched. CDR1 SGHRS and CDR2 YFSETQ come from the germline V gene. Using reference TRBV5-1 and TRBJ2-5 for the parts outside the CDR3, the full variable domain is KAGVTQTPRYLIKTRGQQVTLSCSPISGHRSVSWYQQTPGQGLQFLFEYFSETQRNKGNFPGRFSGRQFSNSRSEMNVSTLELGDSALYLCASSLPPGRAGDRGQETQYFGPGTRLLVL.

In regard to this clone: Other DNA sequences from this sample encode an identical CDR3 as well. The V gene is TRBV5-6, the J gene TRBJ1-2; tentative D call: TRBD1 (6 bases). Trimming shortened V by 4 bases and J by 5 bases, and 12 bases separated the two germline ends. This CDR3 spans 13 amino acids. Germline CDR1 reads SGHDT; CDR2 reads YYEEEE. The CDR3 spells CASSLDRTYGYTF. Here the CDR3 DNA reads TGTGCCAGCAGCCTCGACAGGACTTATGGCTACACCTTC.

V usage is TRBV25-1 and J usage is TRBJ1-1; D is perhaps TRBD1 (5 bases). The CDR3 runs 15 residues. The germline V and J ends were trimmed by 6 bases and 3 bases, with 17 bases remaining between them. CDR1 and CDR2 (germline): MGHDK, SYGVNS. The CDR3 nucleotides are TGTGCCAGCAGCGACGTTGGCGGGGCGTACACTGAAGCTTTCTTT. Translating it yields CASSDVGGAYTEAFF.

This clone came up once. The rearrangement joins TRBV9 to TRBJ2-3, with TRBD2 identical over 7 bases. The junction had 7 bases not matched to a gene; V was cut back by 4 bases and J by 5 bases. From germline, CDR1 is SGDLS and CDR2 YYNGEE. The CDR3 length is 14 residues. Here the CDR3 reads CASSTTSEIDTQYF. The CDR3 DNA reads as TGTGCCAGCAGCACAACTAGCGAAATAGATACGCAGTATTTT.

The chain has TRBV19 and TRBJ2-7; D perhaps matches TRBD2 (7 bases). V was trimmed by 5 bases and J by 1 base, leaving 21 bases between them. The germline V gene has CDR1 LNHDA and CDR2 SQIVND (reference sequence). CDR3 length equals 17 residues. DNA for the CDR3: TGTGCCAGTAGTTCCGGGACAACTCGGGGGGTATCCTACGAGCAGTACTTC. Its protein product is CASSSGTTRGVSYEQYF.

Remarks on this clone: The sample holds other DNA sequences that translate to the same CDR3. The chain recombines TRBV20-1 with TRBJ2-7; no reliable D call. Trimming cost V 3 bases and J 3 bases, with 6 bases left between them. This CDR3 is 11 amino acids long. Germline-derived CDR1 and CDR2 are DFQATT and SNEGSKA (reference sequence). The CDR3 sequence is CSASPDYEQYF. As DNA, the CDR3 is TGCAGTGCTAGTCCAGACTACGAGCAGTACTTC.

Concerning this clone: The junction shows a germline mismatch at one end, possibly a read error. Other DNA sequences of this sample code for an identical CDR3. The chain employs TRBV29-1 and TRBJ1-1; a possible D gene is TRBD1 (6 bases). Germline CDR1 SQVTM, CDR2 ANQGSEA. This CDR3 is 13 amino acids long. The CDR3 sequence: CSVEGGAGTEAFF. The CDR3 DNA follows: TGCAGCGTAGAAGGGGGGGCGGGCACTGAAGCTTTCTTT.